The 27 T cell receptor beta chains below come from one sample, sequenced in a study of OX40 agonist ivuxolimab in advanced cancers. Sequencing was performed with immunoSEQ multiplex PCR; in TCRdb, only in-frame clones are kept and a portion is missing. The table records about 72,000 clones, around 91% of them present only once. Sequences were derived from CD4+ or CD8+ T cells sorted from blood, sampled in a trial of the OX40 agonist ivuxolimab. The receptors shown here come from an adult with an advanced solid tumor such as melanoma, head and neck, liver or kidney cancer.

The V and J genes are TRBV6-5 and TRBJ2-2, with 10 bases matching TRBD1. J was trimmed by 3 bases and V by 4 bases; bases with no gene match: 2. The CDR3 totals 15 residues. CDR1 is MNHEY, CDR2 SVGAGI, per germline. The CDR3 reads CASSSGTGDTGELFF. In DNA form, the CDR3 reads TGTGCCAGCAGTTCCGGGACAGGGGACACCGGGGAGCTGTTTTTT.

The rearrangement uses TRBV10-3 and TRBJ2-1; the D gene is possibly TRBD2 (5 bases). V was trimmed by 8 bases and J by 0 bases, leaving 11 bases between them. The CDR3 spans 14 residues. The V gene's germline CDR1 is ENHRY and CDR2 SYGVKD. The CDR3 coding sequence is TGTGCCATCGTCCGGGGTAGCTCCTACAATGAGCAGTTCTTC. This gives the protein CAIVRGSSYNEQFF.

The V and J genes are TRBV19 and TRBJ1-1; the D gene is possibly TRBD1 (6 bases). The CDR3 loop spans 17 amino acids. CDR1 is LNHDA and CDR2 is SQIVND in the germline V gene (reference sequence). Trimming pared 4 bases from V and 3 bases from J, leaving 21 bases between. The DNA for the CDR3 is TGTGCCAGTAGTAAGGGGGGGGCCCCCCAAGGCGACACTGAAGCTTTCTTT. Encoded protein: CASSKGGAPQGDTEAFF.

As DNA, the CDR3 is TGTGCCAGCAAACTTCTCGTTTCTCAAGAGACCCAGTACTTC. Translated: CASKLLVSQETQYF. J is TRBJ2-5 and V is TRBV2, with D uncertain. The CDR3 has 14 residues. V was clipped by 7 bases and J by 2 bases, with 14 bases between them. The germline V gene encodes CDR1 SNHLY and CDR2 FYNNEI.

The V gene is TRBV7-3, the J gene TRBJ2-7, with D possibly being TRBD2 (5 bases). This CDR3 is built from 13 residues. V lost 0 bases, J lost 3 bases, and 6 bases lay in between. From germline, CDR1 is SGHTA and CDR2 FQGTGA. The DNA of the CDR3 is TGTGCCAGCAGCTTAACTCGGGACTACGAGCAGTACTTC. Translation: CASSLTRDYEQYF.

The V gene is TRBV7-3, the J gene TRBJ2-3; maybe TRBD1 (6 bases). Trimming took off 5 bases at V and 7 bases at J, with 13 bases between the two ends. From germline, CDR1 is SGHTA and CDR2 FQGTGA. The CDR3 is 13 amino acids. The DNA of the CDR3 is TGTGCCAGCAGCCCTCCAGGGGAAAATACGCAGTATTTT. Translating gives CASSPPGENTQYF.

The chain uses TRBV5-1 and TRBJ2-7; TRBD2 matches at 13 bases. V lost 4 bases and J lost 2; bases outside the gene matches: 9. From germline, CDR1 is SGHRS and CDR2 YFSETQ. The CDR3 runs to 17 residues. Here the CDR3 DNA reads TGCGCCAGCAGCGGCGGACTAGCGGGAGCCTCCCCCTACGAGCAGTACTTC. Its translation is CASSGGLAGASPYEQYF.

The chain has TRBV7-9 and TRBJ2-4; D might be TRBD1 or TRBD2, each matching 7 bases. The CDR3 runs 17 residues. Germline V lookup: CDR1 SEHNR, CDR2 FQNEAQ (reference sequence). Trimming removed 3 bases at V and 5 bases at J, with 20 bases between. CDR3 loop: CASSLGAGDQGENIQYF. Here the CDR3 DNA reads TGTGCCAGCAGCTTGGGCGCGGGGGACCAGGGGGAAAACATTCAGTACTTC. The entire variable domain, with the rest obtained from reference TRBV7-9 and TRBJ2-4, is as follows: DTGVSQNPRHKITKRGQNVTFRCDPISEHNRLYWYRQTLGQGPEFLTYFQNEAQLEKSRLLSDRFSAERPKGSFSTLEIQRTEQGDSAMYLCASSLGAGDQGENIQYFGAGTRLSVL.

J is TRBJ2-1 and V is TRBV23-1; perhaps TRBD1 as D (6 bases). TRBV23-1 is marked as an open reading frame, function uncertain. V gave up 6 bases and J gave up 2 bases, with 14 bases separating them. This CDR3 has 15 amino acids. The CDR3 DNA follows: TGCGCCAGCAGCCTCGACAGGTTGACCTACAATGAGCAGTTCTTC. It specifies CASSLDRLTYNEQFF.

The chain couples TRBV7-2 to TRBJ1-5, with 12 bases matching TRBD1. The germline V gene encodes CDR1 SGHTA and CDR2 FQGNSA. This CDR3 region has 16 residues. V gave up 7 bases and J gave up 4 bases; unmatched junction bases: 8. The chain's CDR3 is CASTLGTGGINQPQHF. The CDR3 DNA follows: TGTGCCAGCACCCTCGGGACAGGGGGCATTAATCAGCCCCAGCATTTT.

This chain uses TRBV20-1 with TRBJ1-2, with TRBD1 as a possible D gene (5 bases). This CDR3 spans 11 amino acids. Germline CDR1 reads DFQATT; CDR2 reads SNEGSKA (reference sequence). The ends were cut back, 8 bases at V and 4 bases at J, with 11 bases in the middle. Here the CDR3 DNA reads TGCAGTCTGACAGTTTTCTATGGCTACACCTTC. As protein: CSLTVFYGYTF.

The rearrangement links TRBV21-1 to TRBJ2-1; the D call of TRBD2 is as the table states it, not checked on the DNA. TRBV21-1 is noted as a pseudogene. The CDR3 spans 16 residues. CDR3 DNA sequence: TGTGCCAGCAATGGGTCCAGCGGGAGGGTCTACAATGAGCAGTTCTTC. Protein: CASNGSSGRVYNEQFF.

V is TRBV2 and J is TRBJ1-5; D gene uncertain. V was trimmed by 2 bases and J by 7 bases, leaving 18 bases between them. The CDR3 sequence is 16 residues long. Germline V gives CDR1 SNHLY, CDR2 FYNNEI. The CDR3 here is CASSEMAGRASQPQHF. The CDR3 DNA is TGTGCCAGCAGTGAAATGGCTGGACGTGCTAGCCAGCCCCAGCATTTT.

The rearrangement joins TRBV19 to TRBJ1-1; TRBD1 aligns across 12 bases. With V trimmed by 6 bases and J by 0 bases, 2 bases remained unmatched. This CDR3 region has 15 residues. CDR1 is LNHDA, CDR2 SQIVND, per germline (reference sequence). The CDR3 DNA follows: TGTGCCAGTAGGGGGACAGGGGGCCTGAACACTGAAGCTTTCTTT. Amino acid sequence: CASRGTGGLNTEAFF.

The rearrangement uses TRBV23-1 and TRBJ2-5, with a tentative D call TRBD2 (6 bases). TRBV23-1 is sorted into the ORF group, with uncertain function. Trimming took off 7 bases at V and 2 bases at J, with 17 bases between the two ends. The CDR3 has 15 amino acids. The CDR3 DNA reads as TGCGCCAGCAATCCCGGGAGTCGGCCTCAAGAGACCCAGTACTTC. It yields the protein CASNPGSRPQETQYF.

V is TRBV19 and J is TRBJ2-3; D unresolved. This CDR3 comprises 15 residues. The V end was cut by 3 bases, the J end by 2 bases, with 12 bases between. Germline assignment: CDR1 LNHDA and CDR2 SQIVND (reference sequence). CDR3 DNA sequence: TGTGCCAGTAGTATGGGCAGGAGAATCACAGATACGCAGTATTTT. It codes for CASSMGRRITDTQYF.

The chain is built from TRBV5-8 and TRBJ2-1; 8 bases align to TRBD2. CDR1 and CDR2 from the germline V gene are SGHTS and YDEGEE. CDR3 length: 15 amino acids. V trimming: 6 bases; J trimming: 1 base; junction bases outside the gene matches: 6. In nucleotides, the CDR3 is TGTGCCAGCACGACGCGGGAGGTGTCCTACAATGAGCAGTTCTTC. As protein: CASTTREVSYNEQFF.

In its sample, this clone was seen once. The chain links TRBV5-1 to TRBJ2-5, with 7 bases aligning to TRBD2. This CDR3 has 15 amino acids. The trim removed 1 base at V and 2 bases at J, leaving 5 bases unmatched. Germline V CDR1 and CDR2: SGHRS, YFSETQ. In nucleotides, the CDR3 is TGCGCCAGCAGCTTGACGGGGGGTCCACAAGAGACCCAGTACTTC. Translated: CASSLTGGPQETQYF.

V is TRBV5-1 and J is TRBJ1-4; TRBD1 is a possible D gene (6 bases). The CDR3 runs to 15 residues. V was cut by 3 bases and J by 5 bases, with 14 bases left in between. CDR1 and CDR2 from the germline V gene are SGHRS and YFSETQ. For the CDR3, the DNA is TGCGCCAGCAGCTCGGGGGGGCAGCCAAATGAAAAACTGTTTTTT. Residues: CASSSGGQPNEKLFF.

This sequence joins TRBV5-1 and TRBJ2-2, with no clear D. In germline, CDR1 is SGHRS, CDR2 YFSETQ. Trimming took 4 bases from V and 7 from J, leaving 14 bases between them. This CDR3 has 14 residues. The CDR3 loop reads CASSQSGSLGELFF. CDR3 bases: TGCGCCAGCAGCCAATCCGGGTCGCTCGGGGAGCTGTTTTTT.

This clone has only one observation. For the CDR3, the DNA is TGTGCCAGCAGCTTAAGTCAGGGGGCAGGGAATGAGCAGTTCTTC. It codes for CASSLSQGAGNEQFF. V usage is TRBV7-9 and J usage is TRBJ2-1, with 8 bases fitting TRBD1. J was trimmed by 7 bases and V by 2 bases; bases with no gene match: 7. This CDR3 region has 15 residues. In germline, CDR1 is SEHNR, CDR2 FQNEAQ (reference sequence).

In regard to this clone: At the DNA level, this CDR3 is encoded by other sequences in the same sample as well. The V and J genes are TRBV2 and TRBJ1-2; D is perhaps TRBD1 (6 bases). CDR1 and CDR2 (germline): SNHLY, FYNNEI. The CDR3 length is 13 residues. Trimming pared 4 bases from V and 2 bases from J, leaving 8 bases between. Here the CDR3 DNA reads TGTGCCAGCAGTGTAACAGGGAACTATGGCTACACCTTC. Protein sequence: CASSVTGNYGYTF.

The chain combines TRBV2 with TRBJ1-1; TRBD1 agrees at 7 bases. The CDR3 sequence is 13 residues long. J was trimmed by 5 bases and V by 8 bases; bases with no gene match: 8. Germline V gene data show CDR1 as SNHLY and CDR2 as FYNNEI. CDR3 residues: CASSGTARTEAFF. CDR3 bases: TGTGCCAGCTCGGGGACAGCTCGGACTGAAGCTTTCTTT. The full variable domain, with the rest looked up from reference TRBV2 and TRBJ1-1, is EPEVTQTPSHQVTQMGQEVILRCVPISNHLYFYWYRQILGQKVEFLVSFYNNEISEKSEIFDDQFSVERPDGSNFTLKIRSTKLEDSAMYFCASSGTARTEAFFGQGTRLTVV.

The chain carries TRBV27 and TRBJ1-4, with D tentatively TRBD1 (5 bases). Germline V gene lookup returns CDR1 MNHEY and CDR2 SMNVEV (reference sequence). Trimming stripped 5 bases from V and 4 bases from J, with 11 bases between. This CDR3 is built from 14 residues. CDR3 loop: CASSPSRVNEKLFF. In DNA form, the CDR3 reads TGTGCCAGCAGTCCCTCCAGGGTTAATGAAAAACTGTTTTTT.

This chain uses TRBV5-6 with TRBJ1-1, with D tentatively TRBD1 (5 bases). CDR1 is SGHDT, CDR2 YYEEEE, per germline. V was pared by 4 bases and J by 5 bases, with 18 bases between. This CDR3 has 15 residues. CDR3 coding DNA: TGTGCCAGCAGCCCGGGGGGACGAATAGAGACTGAAGCTTTCTTT. Encoded protein: CASSPGGRIETEAFF.

The chain is built from TRBV18 and TRBJ2-3; unclear D gene. Trimming took 1 base from V and 0 from J, leaving 5 bases between them. The length of the CDR3 is 14 residues. Germline lookup yields CDR1 KGHSH and CDR2 LQKENI. CDR3 coding DNA: TGTGCCAGCTCACCACTTCAGAGCACAGATACGCAGTATTTT. Translated: CASSPLQSTDTQYF.

CDR3 region: CASTDGTGAGGELFF. The CDR3 nucleotides read TGTGCCAGCACCGACGGGACAGGTGCTGGCGGGGAGCTGTTTTTT. The chain carries TRBV2 and TRBJ2-2, with TRBD1 matching over 8 bases. Trimming removed 7 bases from V and 7 bases from J; junction bases left unmatched: 11. The CDR3 length is 15 residues. Germline CDR1 is SNHLY and CDR2 is FYNNEI.